The table lists the clone carrying this T cell receptor beta chain with a few counts. What it binds is unknown. One entry per CDR3 protein, called by TCRdb with MiXCR from the RT-PCR reads. The sample includes about 310,000 distinct CDR3 sequences, roughly a fifth seen only once; the top ten take 10%. The data originate from a study of response to subunit inactivated influenza vaccine. Whole-study results and caveats: Few new T cells, the authors suggested, are recruited by each seasonal influenza vaccination.

The CDR3 consists of 14 residues. V dropped 4 bases and J dropped 3 bases, with 11 bases sitting between them. The V gene's germline CDR1 is SGHKS and CDR2 YYEKEE (reference sequence). The clonotype comes from a man aged 45-69 years who received an inactivated influenza vaccine. The V call is TRBV5-5, the J call TRBJ1-5, with D perhaps matching TRBD1 (5 bases). Sequencing used PBMCs from blood, obtained approximately 20 months after vaccination. The CDR3 DNA reads as TGTGCCAGCAGCCAGACAGCGTACAATCAGCCCCAGCATTTT. It yields the protein CASSQTAYNQPQHF. The full variable domain, with the rest looked up from reference TRBV5-5 and TRBJ1-5, is DAGVTQSPTHLIKTRGQQVTLRCSPISGHKSVSWYQQVLGQGPQFIFQYYEKEERGRGNFPDRFSARQFPNYSSELNVNALLLGDSALYLCASSQTAYNQPQHFGDGTRLSIL.